This TCR beta chain was captured in a study of blood T cell repertoires in COVID-19. Background on the study: PBMCs, B-cell-depleted T cells, or T cells provided the cDNA or gDNA that made up the material.

As processed by the authors: Researchers report that nucleated cell counts were estimated from reference gene primer amplification. Data came from immunoSEQ multiplex PCR; TCRdb stores just in-frame clones and leaves some out. Clone size and the V and J calls come from that table; the DNA yielded D and trimming. The sample comprises more than 300,000 clones, over 75% of which are singletons, and roughly a tenth rests with the top ten. Trimming cost V 4 bases and J 2 bases, with 16 bases left between them. Germline V gives CDR1 SGHRS, CDR2 YFSETQ. The CDR3 spans 15 residues. This sequence joins TRBV5-1 and TRBJ2-7; no reliable D call. Sample: peripheral blood. This receptor was taken from a woman between 25 and 40 years old with COVID-19, enrolled during active disease. This CDR3 is CASSLVTRTTYEQYF. The CDR3 coding sequence is TGCGCCAGCAGCCTAGTTACCCGTACGACCTACGAGCAGTACTTC.